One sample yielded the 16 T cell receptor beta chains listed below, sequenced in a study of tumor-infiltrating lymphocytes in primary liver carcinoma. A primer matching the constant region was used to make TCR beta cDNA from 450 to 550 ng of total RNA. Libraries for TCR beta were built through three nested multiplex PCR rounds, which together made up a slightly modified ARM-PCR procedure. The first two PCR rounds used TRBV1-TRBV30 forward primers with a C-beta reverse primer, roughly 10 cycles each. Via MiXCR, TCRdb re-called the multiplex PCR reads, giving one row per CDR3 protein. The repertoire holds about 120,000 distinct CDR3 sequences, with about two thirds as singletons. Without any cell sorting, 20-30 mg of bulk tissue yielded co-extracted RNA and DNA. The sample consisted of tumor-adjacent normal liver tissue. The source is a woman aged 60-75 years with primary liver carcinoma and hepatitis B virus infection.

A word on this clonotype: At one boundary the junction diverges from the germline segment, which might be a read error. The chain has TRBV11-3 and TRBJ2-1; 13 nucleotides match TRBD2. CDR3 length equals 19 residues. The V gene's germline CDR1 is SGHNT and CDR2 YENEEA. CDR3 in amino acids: CVSSAGQGGLAGRFNEQSF. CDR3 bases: TGTGTCAGCAGCGCCGGACAGGGGGGACTAGCGGGACGATTCAATGAGCAGTCCTTC. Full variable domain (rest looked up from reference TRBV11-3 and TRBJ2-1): EAGVVQSPRYKIIEKKQPVAFWCNPISGHNTLYWYLQNLGQGPELLIRYENEEAVDDSQLPKDRFSAERLKGVDSTLKIQPAELGDSAVYLCVSSAGQGGLAGRFNEQSFGPGTRLTVL.

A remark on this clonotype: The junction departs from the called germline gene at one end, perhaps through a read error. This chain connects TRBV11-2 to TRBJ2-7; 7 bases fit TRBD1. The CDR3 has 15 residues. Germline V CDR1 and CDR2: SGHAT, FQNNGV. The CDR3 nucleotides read TGTGCCAGCAGCTTCAGGACAGGCGGAACCTACGAGCAGTATTTC. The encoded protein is CASSFRTGGTYEQYF. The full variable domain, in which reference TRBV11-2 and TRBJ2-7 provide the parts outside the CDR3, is EAGVAQSPRYKIIEKRQSVAFWCNPISGHATLYWYQQILGQGPKLLIQFQNNGVVDDSQLPKDRFSAERLKGVDSTLKIQPAKLEDSAVYLCASSFRTGGTYEQYFGPGTRLTVT.

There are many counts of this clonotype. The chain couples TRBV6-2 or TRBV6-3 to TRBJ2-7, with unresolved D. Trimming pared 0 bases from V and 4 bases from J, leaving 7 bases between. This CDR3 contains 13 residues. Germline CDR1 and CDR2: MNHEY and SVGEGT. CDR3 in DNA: TGTGCCAGCAGTTACTCGCCCGCTTACGAGCAGTACTTC. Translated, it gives CASSYSPAYEQYF.

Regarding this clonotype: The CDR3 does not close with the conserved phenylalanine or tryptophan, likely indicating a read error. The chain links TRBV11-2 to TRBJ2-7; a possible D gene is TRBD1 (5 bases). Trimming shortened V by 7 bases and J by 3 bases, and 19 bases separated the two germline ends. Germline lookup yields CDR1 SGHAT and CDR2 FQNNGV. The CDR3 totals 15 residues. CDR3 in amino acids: CASTLGQGLFYEQYY. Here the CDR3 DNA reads TGTGCCAGCACCCTCGGGCAGGGATTATTCTACGAGCAGTACTAC.

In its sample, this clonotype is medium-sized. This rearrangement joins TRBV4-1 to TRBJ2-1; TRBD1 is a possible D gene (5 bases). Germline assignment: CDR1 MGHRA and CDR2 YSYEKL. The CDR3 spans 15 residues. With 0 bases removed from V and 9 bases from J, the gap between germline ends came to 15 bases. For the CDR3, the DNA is TGCGCCAGCAGCCAAGATTCGGCAGGGTACCTTGAGCAGTTCTTC. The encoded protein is CASSQDSAGYLEQFF.

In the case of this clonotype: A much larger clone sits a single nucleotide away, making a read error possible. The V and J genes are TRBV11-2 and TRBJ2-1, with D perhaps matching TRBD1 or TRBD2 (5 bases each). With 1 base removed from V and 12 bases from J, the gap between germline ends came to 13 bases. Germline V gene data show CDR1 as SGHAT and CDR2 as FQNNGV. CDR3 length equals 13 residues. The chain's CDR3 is CASSLGGISGQFF. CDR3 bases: TGTGCCAGCAGCTTAGGGGGGATAAGTGGGCAGTTCTTC.

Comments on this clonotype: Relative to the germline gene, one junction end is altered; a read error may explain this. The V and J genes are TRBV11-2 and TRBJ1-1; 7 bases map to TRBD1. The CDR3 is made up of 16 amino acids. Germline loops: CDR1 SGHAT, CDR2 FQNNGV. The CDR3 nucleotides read TGTGCCGGCAGCGCCACGACAGGGTCCATTCACACTGAAGCTTTCTTT. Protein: CAGSATTGSIHTEAFF.

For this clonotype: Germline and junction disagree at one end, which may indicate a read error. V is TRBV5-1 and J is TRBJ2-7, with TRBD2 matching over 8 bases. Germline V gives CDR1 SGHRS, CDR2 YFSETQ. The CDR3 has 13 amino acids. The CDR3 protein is CVSSSGSSYEQYF. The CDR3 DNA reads TGCGTCAGCAGCAGCGGGAGTTCCTACGAGCAGTACTTC.

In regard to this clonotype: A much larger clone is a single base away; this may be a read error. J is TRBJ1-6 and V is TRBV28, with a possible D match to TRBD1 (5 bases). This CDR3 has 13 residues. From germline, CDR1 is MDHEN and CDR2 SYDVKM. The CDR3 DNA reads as TGTGCCAGCAGTTGGGACCTTAATTCACCCATCCACTTT. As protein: CASSWDLNSPIHF.

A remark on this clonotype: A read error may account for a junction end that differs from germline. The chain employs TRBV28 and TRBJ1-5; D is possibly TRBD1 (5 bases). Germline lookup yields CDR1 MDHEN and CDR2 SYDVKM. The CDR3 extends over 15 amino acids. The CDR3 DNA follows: TGTGCCAACAGTAAACGACCCTCAGGGAATCAGCCCCAGCCTTTT. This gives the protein CANSKRPSGNQPQPF.

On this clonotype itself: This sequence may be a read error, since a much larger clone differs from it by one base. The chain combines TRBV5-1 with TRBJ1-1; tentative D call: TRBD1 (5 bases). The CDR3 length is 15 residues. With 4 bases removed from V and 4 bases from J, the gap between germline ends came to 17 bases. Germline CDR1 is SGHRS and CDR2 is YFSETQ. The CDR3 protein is CASSQDMTLGTEAFF. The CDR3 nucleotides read TGCGCCAGCAGCCAGGACATGACCCTGGGCACTGAAGCTTTCTTT.

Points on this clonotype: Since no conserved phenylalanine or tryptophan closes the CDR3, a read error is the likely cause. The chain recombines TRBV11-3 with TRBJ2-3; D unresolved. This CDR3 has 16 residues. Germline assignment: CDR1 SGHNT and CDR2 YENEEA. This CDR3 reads CVSSPRQGSSTDTQYY. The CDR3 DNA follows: TGTGTCAGCAGCCCCCGACAAGGGTCAAGCACAGATACGCAGTATTAT.

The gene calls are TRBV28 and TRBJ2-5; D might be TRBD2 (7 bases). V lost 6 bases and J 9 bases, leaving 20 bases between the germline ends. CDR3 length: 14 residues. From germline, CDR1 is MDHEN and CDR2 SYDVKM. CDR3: CASSPGGGTQAQYF. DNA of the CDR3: TGTGCCAGCAGCCCGGGGGGCGGGACTCAGGCCCAGTACTTC.

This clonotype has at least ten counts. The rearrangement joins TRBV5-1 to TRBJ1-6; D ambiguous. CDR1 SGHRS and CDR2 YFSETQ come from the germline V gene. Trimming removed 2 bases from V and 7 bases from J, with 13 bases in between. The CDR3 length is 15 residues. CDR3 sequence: CASSFSRAENSPLHF. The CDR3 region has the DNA TGCGCCAGCAGCTTTAGCCGGGCCGAAAATTCACCCCTCCACTTT.

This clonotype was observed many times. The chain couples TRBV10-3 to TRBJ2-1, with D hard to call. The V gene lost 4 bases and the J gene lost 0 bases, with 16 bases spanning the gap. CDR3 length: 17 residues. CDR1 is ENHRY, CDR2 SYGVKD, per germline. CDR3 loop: CAISVFIAPSSYNEQFF. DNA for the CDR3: TGTGCCATCAGTGTTTTCATAGCCCCAAGCTCCTACAATGAGCAGTTCTTC.

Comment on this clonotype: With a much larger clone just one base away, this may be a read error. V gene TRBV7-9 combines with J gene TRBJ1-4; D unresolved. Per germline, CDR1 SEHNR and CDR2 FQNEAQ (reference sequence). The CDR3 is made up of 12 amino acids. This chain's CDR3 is CASSLGLEKLLF. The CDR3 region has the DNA TGTGCCAGCAGCTTAGGGCTTGAAAAACTGCTTTTT.